A single T cell receptor beta chain is shown here with its context. TCRdb used MiXCR to reprocess the RT-PCR reads, holding one entry per CDR3 protein. The table includes about 680,000 distinct CDR3 sequences, 14% detected once. In germline, CDR1 is SGHTA, CDR2 FQGNSA. The V gene lost 3 bases and the J gene lost 2 bases, with 11 bases spanning the gap. This CDR3 has 15 amino acids. Source material: memory CD4+ T cells from blood. The receptor was derived from a female donor in good health, serving as a healthy control. The chain is built from TRBV7-2 and TRBJ1-3; D perhaps matches TRBD1 (6 bases). CDR3 DNA: TGTGCCAGCAGCTTTTCGGGGGCGGCTGGAAACACCATATATTTT. Its protein is CASSFSGAAGNTIYF.